This is a list of T cell receptor beta chains from one sample in a study of human T cells and chemical hapten exposure. TCRdb recomputed calls from the RACE reads with MiXCR, one row per CDR3 protein. The sample shows fewer than 200,000 distinct CDR3 sequences, around 30% of them seen only once. Source: whole blood, taken in connection with sensitization to the hapten diphenylcyclopropenone (DPC). Receptor source: a woman in her 30s with alopecia areata. Some clones in this sample may be carry-over from other donors' samples. Each CDR3 is given with its conserved first and last residue. D genes are given only for firm matches. Some rows mark clone size as missing; the rest say once, few, many or name a class of expanded clone.

clone size: NA
D gene: NA
J gene: TRBJ2-3
V gene: TRBV6-1
CDR3 protein: CASSATLSTLDTQYF
CDR3 DNA: TGTGCCAGCAGTGCAACATTATCAACACTCGATACGCAGTATTTT

clone size: NA
D gene: NA
J gene: TRBJ1-1
V gene: TRBV27
CDR3 protein: CASSLGPTNTEAFF
CDR3 DNA: TGTGCCAGCAGTTTAGGTCCGACGAACACTGAAGCTTTCTTT

clone size: few
D gene: NA
J gene: TRBJ1-2
V gene: TRBV29-1
CDR3 protein: CSVVNRSGYTF
CDR3 DNA: TGCAGCGTTGTAAATAGGTCTGGCTACACCTTC

clone size: many
D gene: NA
J gene: TRBJ1-5
V gene: TRBV12-3/TRBV12-4
CDR3 protein: CASSIPGANHPQHF
CDR3 DNA: TGTGCCAGCAGTATACCAGGGGCGAATCACCCCCAGCATTTT

clone size: NA
D gene: NA
J gene: TRBJ1-6
V gene: TRBV9
CDR3 protein: CASSVEGEDSPLHF
CDR3 DNA: TGTGCCAGCAGCGTAGAAGGGGAAGATTCACCCCTCCACTTT

clone size: few
D gene: TRBD1
J gene: TRBJ1-2
V gene: TRBV29-1
CDR3 protein: CSVEDRYSRSGTGGGLGYGYTF
CDR3 DNA: TGCAGCGTTGAAGATCGATATAGCAGGTCCGGGACAGGGGGCGGTCTAGGCTATGGCTACACCTTC

clone size: NA
D gene: NA
J gene: TRBJ2-5
V gene: TRBV30
CDR3 protein: CAWSEARFQETQYF
CDR3 DNA: TGTGCCTGGAGTGAGGCCCGATTCCAAGAGACCCAGTACTTC

clone size: NA
D gene: NA
J gene: TRBJ2-1
V gene: TRBV7-2
CDR3 protein: CASSLEAGRTYNEQFF
CDR3 DNA: TGTGCCAGCAGCTTAGAGGCGGGACGGACCTACAATGAGCAGTTCTTC

clone size: few
D gene: NA
J gene: TRBJ1-2
V gene: TRBV28
CDR3 protein: CASSLGLYGYTF
CDR3 DNA: TGTGCCAGCAGTTTAGGTCTGTATGGCTACACCTTC

clone size: NA
D gene: NA
J gene: TRBJ1-1
V gene: TRBV7-2
CDR3 protein: CASSFNRAETEAFF
CDR3 DNA: TGTGCCAGCAGCTTCAACCGGGCGGAAACTGAAGCTTTCTTT

clone size: NA
D gene: TRBD2
J gene: TRBJ2-3
V gene: TRBV28
CDR3 protein: CASSLYSGRALRTDTQYF
CDR3 DNA: TGTGCCAGCAGTTTATATAGCGGGAGGGCCTTGAGAACAGATACGCAGTATTTT

clone size: NA
D gene: NA
J gene: TRBJ1-4
V gene: TRBV28
CDR3 protein: CASGSTNEKLFF
CDR3 DNA: TGTGCTAGCGGCTCAACTAATGAAAAACTGTTTTTT

clone size: few
D gene: NA
J gene: TRBJ1-1
V gene: TRBV29-1
CDR3 protein: CSVDRLNTEAFF
CDR3 DNA: TGCAGCGTTGACAGGTTGAACACTGAAGCTTTCTTT

clone size: few
D gene: NA
J gene: TRBJ2-5
V gene: TRBV4-1
CDR3 protein: CASSQDWGKETQYF
CDR3 DNA: TGCGCCAGCAGCCAAGATTGGGGAAAGGAGACCCAGTACTTC

clone size: NA
D gene: NA
J gene: TRBJ1-1
V gene: TRBV28
CDR3 protein: CASSSPSVGVVSEAFF
CDR3 DNA: TGTGCCAGCAGTTCTCCCTCAGTGGGGGTAGTCTCTGAAGCTTTCTTT

clone size: few
D gene: TRBD2
J gene: TRBJ2-2
V gene: TRBV29-1
CDR3 protein: CSVERELGGELFF
CDR3 DNA: TGCAGCGTTGAGCGGGAGCTTGGCGGGGAGCTGTTTTTT

clone size: few
D gene: NA
J gene: TRBJ2-2
V gene: TRBV7-2
CDR3 protein: CASSLVVHQNTGELFF
CDR3 DNA: TGTGCCAGCAGCTTAGTGGTGCACCAGAACACCGGGGAGCTGTTTTTT

clone size: NA
D gene: NA
J gene: TRBJ2-5
V gene: TRBV10-2
CDR3 protein: CASSVVGTQYF
CDR3 DNA: TGCGCCAGCAGTGTCGTGGGAACCCAGTACTTC

clone size: few
D gene: NA
J gene: TRBJ1-3
V gene: TRBV20-1
CDR3 protein: CSARKIFDSGNTIYF
CDR3 DNA: TGCAGTGCTAGAAAAATATTCGACTCTGGAAACACCATATATTTT

clone size: NA
D gene: NA
J gene: TRBJ2-7
V gene: TRBV6-2/TRBV6-3
CDR3 protein: CAAGQTFYEQYF
CDR3 DNA: TGTGCCGCGGGGCAGACATTCTACGAGCAGTACTTC

clone size: few
D gene: NA
J gene: TRBJ1-1
V gene: TRBV27
CDR3 protein: CASSKEGLNTEAFF
CDR3 DNA: TGTGCCAGCAGTAAAGAGGGTCTGAACACTGAAGCTTTCTTT

clone size: once
D gene: TRBD1
J gene: TRBJ2-7
V gene: TRBV10-3
CDR3 protein: CAIRDRGYEQYF
CDR3 DNA: TGTGCCATCAGAGACAGGGGCTACGAGCAGTACTTC

clone size: few
D gene: TRBD1
J gene: TRBJ2-7
V gene: TRBV6-2/TRBV6-3
CDR3 protein: CASSYWGQGESYF
CDR3 DNA: TGTGCCAGCAGTTACTGGGGACAGGGCGAATCGTACTTC

clone size: NA
D gene: NA
J gene: TRBJ2-7
V gene: TRBV4-3
CDR3 protein: CASSQDVASHEQYF
CDR3 DNA: TGCGCCAGCAGCCAAGATGTGGCAAGCCATGAGCAGTACTTC

clone size: once
D gene: TRBD1
J gene: TRBJ1-1
V gene: TRBV6-5
CDR3 protein: CASRAGTANTEAFF
CDR3 DNA: TGTGCCAGCAGGGCCGGGACAGCGAACACTGAAGCTTTCTTT

clone size: NA
D gene: NA
J gene: TRBJ1-1
V gene: TRBV7-8
CDR3 protein: CASSLVGLGEVNTEAFF
CDR3 DNA: TGTGCCAGCAGCTTAGTAGGCCTAGGAGAGGTGAACACTGAAGCTTTCTTT

clone size: few
D gene: NA
J gene: TRBJ1-1
V gene: TRBV6-4
CDR3 protein: CASSDWPGTNTEAFF
CDR3 DNA: TGTGCCAGCAGTGACTGGCCGGGTACGAACACTGAAGCTTTCTTT

clone size: NA
D gene: NA
J gene: TRBJ1-5
V gene: TRBV6-2/TRBV6-3
CDR3 protein: CASSYLWDGWTRGGGNQPQHF
CDR3 DNA: TGTGCCAGCAGTTATCTTTGGGACGGATGGACGCGCGGGGGGGGAAATCAGCCCCAGCATTTT

clone size: NA
D gene: TRBD2
J gene: TRBJ2-1
V gene: TRBV30
CDR3 protein: CAWTGLAGYNEQFF
CDR3 DNA: TGTGCCTGGACAGGACTAGCGGGCTACAATGAGCAGTTCTTC

clone size: once
D gene: NA
J gene: TRBJ1-3
V gene: TRBV7-2
CDR3 protein: CAGSFISSGNTIYF
CDR3 DNA: TGTGCCGGCAGCTTCATCAGCTCTGGAAACACCATATATTTT

clone size: once
D gene: NA
J gene: TRBJ2-3
V gene: TRBV6-5
CDR3 protein: CASSYFDKADTQYF
CDR3 DNA: TGTGCCAGCAGTTACTTTGATAAAGCAGATACGCAGTATTTT

clone size: NA
D gene: NA
J gene: TRBJ2-3
V gene: TRBV7-2
CDR3 protein: CASSFSLGDTQYF
CDR3 DNA: TGTGCCAGCAGCTTCAGTTTGGGGGATACGCAGTATTTT

clone size: few
D gene: NA
J gene: TRBJ1-5
V gene: TRBV2
CDR3 protein: CASRRTLDQPQHF
CDR3 DNA: TGTGCCAGCCGAAGGACACTCGATCAGCCCCAGCATTTT

clone size: NA
D gene: NA
J gene: TRBJ1-6
V gene: TRBV20-1
CDR3 protein: CSASAIGGSPLHF
CDR3 DNA: TGCAGTGCTAGTGCGATTGGGGGATCACCCCTCCACTTT

clone size: few
D gene: NA
J gene: TRBJ1-5
V gene: TRBV10-3
CDR3 protein: CAISESIGENQPQHF
CDR3 DNA: TGTGCCATCAGTGAGTCAATAGGGGAAAATCAGCCCCAGCATTTT

clone size: few
D gene: NA
J gene: TRBJ1-2
V gene: TRBV28
CDR3 protein: CASIPGTTNYGYTF
CDR3 DNA: TGTGCCAGCATCCCAGGAACGACTAACTATGGCTACACCTTC

clone size: NA
D gene: NA
J gene: TRBJ2-7
V gene: TRBV29-1
CDR3 protein: CSAQSGYEQYF
CDR3 DNA: TGCAGCGCGCAGTCGGGGTACGAGCAGTACTTC

clone size: many
D gene: NA
J gene: TRBJ1-2
V gene: TRBV28
CDR3 protein: CASSVIGGGYTF
CDR3 DNA: TGTGCCAGCAGTGTAATCGGGGGTGGCTACACCTTC

clone size: many
D gene: NA
J gene: TRBJ2-5
V gene: TRBV20-1
CDR3 protein: CSARGETQYF
CDR3 DNA: TGCAGTGCTAGAGGAGAGACCCAGTACTTC

clone size: few
D gene: NA
J gene: TRBJ1-4
V gene: TRBV12-3/TRBV12-4
CDR3 protein: CASTGGFGEKLFF
CDR3 DNA: TGTGCCAGCACGGGGGGGTTTGGAGAAAAACTGTTTTTT

clone size: once
D gene: NA
J gene: TRBJ1-2
V gene: TRBV18
CDR3 protein: CASSPIAVESNYGYTF
CDR3 DNA: TGTGCCAGCTCACCAATTGCAGTAGAGTCTAACTATGGCTACACCTTC